This is a list of T cell receptor beta chains from one sample in a study of chemoradiotherapy in HPV16-positive cancers. The data were produced by immunoSEQ multiplex PCR, yet TCRdb's version contains in-frame clones alone and is incomplete. The table shows around 22,000 clones, with over 85% occurring only once. Specimen: blood, collected from a patient who underwent chemoradiotherapy. These TCRs come from a human donor with HPV-associated anogenital cancer. Both conserved end residues are trimmed from each CDR3.

TRBV27,ANPGGGN
TRBV6-5,ASSSRLGETQY
TRBV6-5,ASNPPGTRGNEQY
TRBV15,ATSRDRDSYGYT
TRBV7-3,ASSLAGPQETQY
TRBV28,ASSGGKAGANVLT
TRBV18,ASSSGISGNGNQPQH
TRBV7-9,ASSFRDRFSGNTIY
TRBV7-9,ASSGTGYTYGYT
TRBV7-9,ASSRPMNTEAF
TRBV28,ASSHRGLGNQPQH
TRBV7-9,ASSPGGPRDTEAF
TRBV6-6,ASEPQGAINTGELF
TRBV7-6,ASSLAPREHGAGGYGYT
TRBV18,ASSPDRVNTEAF
TRBV28,ASSLSPYTDTGELF
TRBV28,ASRSPGVETQY
TRBV7-2,ASSLAVGASYEQY
TRBV5-1,ASSWRTSGRSTDTQY
TRBV19,ASSISQGYNEQF
TRBV4-1,ASSQFRGSYEQY
TRBV4-1,ASSQVEKGSGANVLT
TRBV19,ASNGWGPGQGAFGELF
TRBV15,ATSGPSGRRNEQF
TRBV27,ASSSPVAGGLPYEQY
TRBV4-3,ASSQVDRGLHETQY
TRBV5-1,ASSVGTADEKLF
TRBV10-3,AISVPHTDTQY
TRBV6-6,ASSYGATRGNIQY
TRBV6-5,ASSYSGGGYGYT
TRBV19,ASSMDRSSYNEQF
TRBV4-3,ASSQEFGAISYEQY
TRBV29-1,SVDFSGSYNEQF
TRBV27,ASSSDRGKKLF
TRBV28,ASNPTLGRASGYT
TRBV5-1,ASSSTPGQATNEKLF
TRBV7-9,ASSLNTEAF
TRBV25-1,ASRLSGKLF
TRBV7-6,ASSLAIGGDTEAF
TRBV6-1,ASSLRDTDTQY
TRBV12-5,ASGLVLGQGAPSTDTQY
TRBV20-1,SASEGAEAF
TRBV6-5,ASGPHSNQPQH
TRBV4-3,ASSRLDRGDYGYT
TRBV28,ASSLQTGGAAPLH
TRBV18,ASSLPPQAATWGYT
TRBV6-1,ATRRTYEQY
TRBV7-6,ASSSQGGPGELF
TRBV18,ASSSGERRSYEQY
TRBV18,ASSPPQGDGYT
TRBV4-1,ASSWGPRQPQH
TRBV2,ASSRTWETQY
TRBV21-1,ASSKGGASWGQETQY
TRBV9,ASSALAGPYEQY
TRBV9,ASSGLRTGSTGELF